This entry features one T cell receptor (beta chain) sequence. Adults between about 18 and 89 years of age took part from 24 US areas. The recovered donors of Cohort 3 showed two negative PCRs, clearance, or symptom resolution. This entry comes from a study of blood T cell repertoires in COVID-19. Looking at the study overall: The study drew acute and convalescent COVID-19 samples from the United States, Italy and Spain. T cells, B-cell-depleted T cells, or PBMCs supplied cDNA or gDNA.

Some clones are missing from TCRdb's copy, which holds only in-frame ones; the method was immunoSEQ multiplex PCR. This sample carries roughly 280,000 clones, roughly 89% of them seen once, and the ten largest clones take 1.9%. Looked up from germline, CDR1 is LNHDA and CDR2 is SQIVND (reference sequence). There are 15 residues in the CDR3. Trimming took 2 bases from V and 4 from J, leaving 12 bases between them. The V and J genes are TRBV19 and TRBJ1-5; possibly TRBD1 for D (5 bases). This clonotype originated in a woman aged 55-70 years who had recovered from COVID-19. The specimen sequenced was PBMCs or T cells enriched from blood (not recorded which). In DNA, the CDR3 is TGTGCCAGTAGTATACCCCAGGGAGGTAATCAGCCCCAGCATTTT. It is translated as CASSIPQGGNQPQHF.